The rows below give T cell receptor beta chains drawn from one sample of a study of vaccination effects on CD4 cells after COVID-19. Sequencing was performed with immunoSEQ multiplex PCR; in TCRdb, only in-frame clones are kept and a portion is missing. In the table there are tens of thousands of clones, around 76% of which are singletons. These receptors have no known antigen. Source: CD4+ T cells from PBMCs cultured with SARS-CoV-2 spike peptides, taken before COVID-19 vaccination. These receptors originate from a human donor who received a COVID-19 vaccine. Both conserved end residues are part of each CDR3. The D gene is left open where the match is weak. Some rows have no size entry. The others give once, few or many, or a class for an expanded clone.

CDR3nt	CDR3aa	d_gene	abundance	v_gene	j_gene
TGTGCCAGCAGCTTGTTGCTGGGAGAGACCCAGTACTTC	CASSLLLGETQYF	.	.	TRBV5-6	TRBJ2-5
TGTGCCAGCAGTGTAGTTGGGAGCACAGATACGCAGTATTTT	CASSVVGSTDTQYF	.	once	TRBV2	TRBJ2-3
TGTGCCAGCAGTGAAACGGGACTGGGAATCAGTGAGCAGTTCTTC	CASSETGLGISEQFF	.	few	TRBV2	TRBJ2-1
TGTGCCAGCGTAGACGGCAGGGTCCTCGAAAAACTGTTTTTT	CASVDGRVLEKLFF	.	.	TRBV28	TRBJ1-4
TGTGCCAGCAGCTTAGGGTCCGGGACCCAGTACTTC	CASSLGSGTQYF	.	.	TRBV11-3	TRBJ2-5
TGCGCCAGCAGCTTGGTGGGGCCTCCAGGAGGCAATGAGCAGTTCTTC	CASSLVGPPGGNEQFF	.	.	TRBV5-1	TRBJ2-1
TGCAGCGCTACACCGGGACAGGACACAGATACGCAGTATTTT	CSATPGQDTDTQYF	TRBD1	.	TRBV29-1	TRBJ2-3
TGTGCCAGCAGCATTACAGGGGGCTATGGCTACACCTTC	CASSITGGYGYTF	TRBD1	.	TRBV6-5	TRBJ1-2
TGTGCCAGCAGTTCGTCAGGGGGAACCAATCAGCCCCAGCATTTT	CASSSSGGTNQPQHF	TRBD1	few	TRBV6-2/TRBV6-3	TRBJ1-5
TGTGCCAGCAGCCAGGGCGATGGCTACACCTTC	CASSQGDGYTF	.	once	TRBV3-1/TRBV3-2	TRBJ1-2
TGTGCCAGCAGCTTAAGCTGGGGGGCGGACACCGGGGAGCTGTTTTTT	CASSLSWGADTGELFF	.	.	TRBV7-3	TRBJ2-2
TGTGCCAGCAGCCACGGGTATTCTGAAGCTTTCTTT	CASSHGYSEAFF	.	.	TRBV3-1/TRBV3-2	TRBJ1-1
TGCGCCAGCAGTGGGGGGCGGGCTCAGCCCCAGCATTTT	CASSGGRAQPQHF	.	.	TRBV10-2	TRBJ1-5
TGTGCCAGCAGTCCCCTCCTTGGACTAGCCGGGGAGCTGTTTTTT	CASSPLLGLAGELFF	TRBD2	.	TRBV27	TRBJ2-2
TGTGCCAGCCAAAAGACAGGGTACTATGGCTACACCTTC	CASQKTGYYGYTF	TRBD1	.	TRBV6-5	TRBJ1-2
TGTGCCAGCAGTGAACTGGGTAGGAGCACTGAAGCTTTCTTT	CASSELGRSTEAFF	.	.	TRBV6-1	TRBJ1-1
TGCGCCAGCAGTGAGTCGGGACTAGCGGATTATTGGAACACCGGGGAGCTGTTTTTT	CASSESGLADYWNTGELFF	TRBD2	.	TRBV10-1	TRBJ2-2
TGTGCCATCAGTCCCGCGGTGAACACCGGGGAGCTGTTTTTT	CAISPAVNTGELFF	.	.	TRBV10-3	TRBJ2-2
TGTGCCAGCAGTGAACGCCTCTATGGCTACACCTTC	CASSERLYGYTF	.	once	TRBV6-1	TRBJ1-2
TGTGCCAGCAGTTACAGGTCAACTAATGAAAAACTGTTTTTT	CASSYRSTNEKLFF	.	.	TRBV6-5	TRBJ1-4
TGTGCCAGCAGCCTGTCAGCAGAAGCTTTCTTT	CASSLSAEAFF	.	.	TRBV7-2	TRBJ1-1
TGTGCCTGGAGTGCAGGGAACTTAGCTGGAAACACCATATATTTT	CAWSAGNLAGNTIYF	.	.	TRBV30	TRBJ1-3
TGTGCCAGCAGCTTGAGTTCAGGGGCCGGAAACACCATATATTTT	CASSLSSGAGNTIYF	.	.	TRBV5-4	TRBJ1-3
TGTGCCAGCAGAAGACAGGGTTCAGATACGCAGTATTTT	CASRRQGSDTQYF	TRBD1	.	TRBV6-5	TRBJ2-3
TGTGCCAGCAGTTTAGGGGAGGACTCCATGAACACTGAAGCTTTCTTT	CASSLGEDSMNTEAFF	.	few	TRBV27	TRBJ1-1
TGCGCCAGCAGCCAAGTTCTATCTGGGGCCAACGTCCTGACTTTC	CASSQVLSGANVLTF	.	.	TRBV4-1	TRBJ2-6
TGTGCCAGCAGCCAATCAAACAGTCTGACGCAGTATTTT	CASSQSNSLTQYF	.	few	TRBV14	TRBJ2-3
TGTGCCAGCAGCTACCATCCGAACACCGGGGAGCTGTTTTTT	CASSYHPNTGELFF	.	few	TRBV5-4	TRBJ2-2
TGTGCCAGCAGCTTAGTGGGGACTAACAACAATGAGCAGTTCTTC	CASSLVGTNNNEQFF	TRBD2	.	TRBV7-2	TRBJ2-1
TGTGCCAGCAGCCAAGATTTGGCAGGGGAAGGCTACACCTTC	CASSQDLAGEGYTF	.	.	TRBV4-2	TRBJ1-2
TGTGCCAGCAGCACCACAGGGAACCTTTATGGCTACACCTTC	CASSTTGNLYGYTF	.	.	TRBV28	TRBJ1-2
TGCGCCAGCAGCTTGGGTACTAGCGGATACACAGATACGCAGTATTTT	CASSLGTSGYTDTQYF	TRBD2	.	TRBV5-1	TRBJ2-3